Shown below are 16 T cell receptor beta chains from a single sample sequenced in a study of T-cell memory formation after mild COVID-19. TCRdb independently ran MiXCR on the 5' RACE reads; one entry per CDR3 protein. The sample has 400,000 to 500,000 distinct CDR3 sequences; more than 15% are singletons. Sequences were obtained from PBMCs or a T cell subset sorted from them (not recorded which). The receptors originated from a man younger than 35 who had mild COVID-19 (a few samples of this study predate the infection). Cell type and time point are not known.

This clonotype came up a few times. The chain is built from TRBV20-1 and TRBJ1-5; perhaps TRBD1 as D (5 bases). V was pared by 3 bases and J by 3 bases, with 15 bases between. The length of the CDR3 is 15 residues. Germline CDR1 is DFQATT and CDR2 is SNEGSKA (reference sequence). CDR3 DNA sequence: TGCAGTGCTAGGGAAGGAGAACAGGACAATCAGCCCCAGCATTTT. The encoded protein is CSAREGEQDNQPQHF.

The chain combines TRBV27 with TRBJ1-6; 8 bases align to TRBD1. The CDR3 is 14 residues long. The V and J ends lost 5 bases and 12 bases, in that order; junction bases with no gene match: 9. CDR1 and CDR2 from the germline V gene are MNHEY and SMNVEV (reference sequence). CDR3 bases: TGTGCCAGCAGTACAAGGACAGGGACGGGACCCCTCCACTTT. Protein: CASSTRTGTGPLHF.

CDR3 region: CASSARRDGNTGELFF. The CDR3 region has the DNA TGTGCCAGCAGCGCCCGCAGGGACGGGAACACCGGGGAGCTGTTTTTT. The chain joins TRBV9 to TRBJ2-2; either TRBD1 or TRBD2 may fit D (5 bases each). With 3 bases removed from V and 1 base from J, the gap between germline ends came to 13 bases. CDR1 and CDR2 from the germline V gene are SGDLS and YYNGEE. The CDR3 spans 16 residues.

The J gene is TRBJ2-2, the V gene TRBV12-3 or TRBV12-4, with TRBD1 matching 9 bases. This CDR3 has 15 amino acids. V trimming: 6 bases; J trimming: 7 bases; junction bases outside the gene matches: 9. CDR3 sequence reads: CASSPPQGAGGELFF. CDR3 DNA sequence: TGTGCCAGCAGCCCTCCACAGGGGGCCGGCGGGGAGCTGTTTTTT.

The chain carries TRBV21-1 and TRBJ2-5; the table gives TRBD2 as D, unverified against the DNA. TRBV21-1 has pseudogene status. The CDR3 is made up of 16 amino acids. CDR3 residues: CASSKSGLGGQETQYF. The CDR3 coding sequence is TGTGCCAGCAGCAAATCGGGACTAGGGGGGCAAGAGACCCAGTACTTC.

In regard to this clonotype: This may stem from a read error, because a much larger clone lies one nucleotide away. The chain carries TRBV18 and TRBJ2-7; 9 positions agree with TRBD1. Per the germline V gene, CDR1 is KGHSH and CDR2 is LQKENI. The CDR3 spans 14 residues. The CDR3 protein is CASSPPGQGYEKYF. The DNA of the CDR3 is TGTGCCAGCTCACCACCGGGACAGGGTTACGAGAAGTACTTC.

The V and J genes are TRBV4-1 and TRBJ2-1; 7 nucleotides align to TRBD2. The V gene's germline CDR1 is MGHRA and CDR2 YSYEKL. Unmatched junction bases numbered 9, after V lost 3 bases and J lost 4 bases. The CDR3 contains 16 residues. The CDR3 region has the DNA TGCGCCAGCAGCCAGGAAGAGGCTAGCGGATACAATGAGCAGTTCTTC. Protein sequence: CASSQEEASGYNEQFF.

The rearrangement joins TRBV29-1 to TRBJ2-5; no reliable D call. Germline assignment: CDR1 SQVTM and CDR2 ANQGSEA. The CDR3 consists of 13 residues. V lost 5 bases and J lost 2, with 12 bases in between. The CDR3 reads CSVYTPLQETQYF. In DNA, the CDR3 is TGCAGCGTTTACACCCCATTACAAGAGACCCAGTACTTC.

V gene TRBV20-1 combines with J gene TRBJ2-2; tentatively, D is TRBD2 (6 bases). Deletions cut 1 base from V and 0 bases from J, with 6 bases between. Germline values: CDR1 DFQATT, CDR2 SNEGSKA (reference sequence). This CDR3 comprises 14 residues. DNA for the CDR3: TGCAGTGCTAGAGGGGACTCGAACACCGGGGAGCTGTTTTTT. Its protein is CSARGDSNTGELFF.

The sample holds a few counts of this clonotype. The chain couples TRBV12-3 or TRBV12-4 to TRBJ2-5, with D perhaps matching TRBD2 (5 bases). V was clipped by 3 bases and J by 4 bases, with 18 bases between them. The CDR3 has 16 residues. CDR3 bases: TGTGCCAGCAGTTTCACCGGGCCCCACCGGGGAGAGACCCAGTACTTC. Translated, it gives CASSFTGPHRGETQYF.

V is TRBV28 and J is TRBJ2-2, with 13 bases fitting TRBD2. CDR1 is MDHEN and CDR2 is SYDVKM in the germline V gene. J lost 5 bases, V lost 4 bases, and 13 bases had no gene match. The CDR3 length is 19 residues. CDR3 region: CASSSGGLAGVFGTGELFF. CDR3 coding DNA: TGTGCCAGCAGTTCCGGAGGACTAGCGGGGGTCTTTGGGACCGGGGAGCTGTTTTTT.

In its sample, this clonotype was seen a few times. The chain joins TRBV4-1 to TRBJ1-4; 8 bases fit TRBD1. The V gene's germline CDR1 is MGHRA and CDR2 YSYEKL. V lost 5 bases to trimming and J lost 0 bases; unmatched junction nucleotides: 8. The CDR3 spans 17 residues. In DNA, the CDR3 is TGCGCCAGCAGCTCCTCAGGGGGCGCTTCAACTAATGAAAAACTGTTTTTT. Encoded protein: CASSSSGGASTNEKLFF.

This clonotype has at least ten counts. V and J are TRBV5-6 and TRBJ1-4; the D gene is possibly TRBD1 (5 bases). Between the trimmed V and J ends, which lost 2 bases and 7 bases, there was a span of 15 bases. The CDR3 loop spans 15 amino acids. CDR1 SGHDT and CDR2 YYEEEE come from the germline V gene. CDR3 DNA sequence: TGTGCCAGCAGCTTCTTATCCAGGGACGGTGAAAAACTGTTTTTT. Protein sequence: CASSFLSRDGEKLFF.

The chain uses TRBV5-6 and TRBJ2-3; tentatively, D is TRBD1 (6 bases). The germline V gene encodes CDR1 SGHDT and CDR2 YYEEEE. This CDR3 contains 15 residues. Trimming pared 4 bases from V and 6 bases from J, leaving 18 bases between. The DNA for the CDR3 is TGTGCCAGCAGCCGCGTACAGGGTCGCGGGGATACGCAGTATTTT. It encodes CASSRVQGRGDTQYF.

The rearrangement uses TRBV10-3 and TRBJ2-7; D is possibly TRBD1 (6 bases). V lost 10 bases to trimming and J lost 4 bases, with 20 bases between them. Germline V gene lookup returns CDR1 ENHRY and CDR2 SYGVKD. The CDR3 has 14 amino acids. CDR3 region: CATRTDTAKYEQYV. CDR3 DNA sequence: TGTGCCACCCGGACAGACACCGCGAAATACGAGCAGTACGTC.

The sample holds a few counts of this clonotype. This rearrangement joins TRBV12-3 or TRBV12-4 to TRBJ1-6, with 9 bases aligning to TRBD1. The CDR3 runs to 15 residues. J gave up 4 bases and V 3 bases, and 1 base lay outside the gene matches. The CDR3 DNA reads TGTGCCAGCAGTTTGGGACAGGGTTATAATTCACCCCTCCACTTT. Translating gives CASSLGQGYNSPLHF.